The 28 T cell receptor beta chains listed next were all sequenced from one sample in a study of blood T cell repertoires in COVID-19. The table came from immunoSEQ multiplex PCR; TCRdb's copy has only in-frame clones and leaves some out. The table has 110,000 to 150,000 clones, 65% to 85% seen once; the top ten hold over 7%. Material for sequencing was peripheral blood. These receptors were collected from a man in his fifties or sixties with active or convalescent COVID-19.

This clone was seen a single time. The J gene is TRBJ2-7, the V gene TRBV3-1 (or the pseudogene TRBV3-2); 10 bases line up with TRBD2. The CDR3 sequence is 17 residues long. V shed 1 base and J 2 bases; nucleotides not matched to a gene: 8. Germline lookup yields CDR1 LGHDT and CDR2 YNNKEL (reference sequence). In DNA form, the CDR3 reads TGTGCCAGCAGCCAAGTTCGGGGGACTAGCGAGGCCTACGAGCAGTACTTC. Its translation is CASSQVRGTSEAYEQYF.

This rearrangement joins TRBV7-2 to TRBJ2-2; 7 nucleotides agree with TRBD2. Germline values: CDR1 SGHTA, CDR2 FQGNSA. This CDR3 contains 15 residues. Trimming cost V 2 bases and J 0 bases; bases outside gene matches: 0. Here the CDR3 reads CASSLLAANTGELFF. The CDR3 bases are TGTGCCAGCAGCTTACTAGCGGCGAACACCGGGGAGCTGTTTTTT.

This clone appeared a few times. V and J are TRBV6-5 and TRBJ1-1; possibly TRBD1 for D (6 bases). Germline CDR1 and CDR2: MNHEY and SVGAGI. Trimming removed 8 bases from V and 3 bases from J, with 13 bases in between. The CDR3 consists of 13 residues. CDR3 coding DNA: TGTGCCAGCCTCGGGAGGGGGGACACTGAAGCTTTCTTT. This sequence encodes CASLGRGDTEAFF.

The gene calls are TRBV24-1 and TRBJ1-2, with TRBD1 as a possible D gene (5 bases). The germline gives CDR1 KGHDR, CDR2 SFDVKD. Trimming cost V 6 bases and J 5 bases, with 9 bases left between them. The CDR3 extends over 12 amino acids. CDR3 protein: CATSKTGYGYTF. In DNA form, the CDR3 reads TGTGCCACCAGTAAAACAGGATATGGCTACACCTTC.

This rearrangement joins TRBV5-1 to TRBJ1-1; no clear D gene. This CDR3 has 13 residues. The germline gives CDR1 SGHRS, CDR2 YFSETQ. With 0 bases removed from V and 11 bases from J, the gap between germline ends came to 14 bases. The CDR3 is CASSLAGEGPAFF. As DNA, the CDR3 is TGCGCCAGCAGCTTGGCCGGGGAGGGCCCGGCTTTCTTT. Filled out from reference TRBV5-1 and TRBJ1-1, the complete variable domain reads KAGVTQTPRYLIKTRGQQVTLSCSPISGHRSVSWYQQTPGQGLQFLFEYFSETQRNKGNFPGRFSGRQFSNSRSEMNVSTLELGDSALYLCASSLAGEGPAFFGQGTRLTVV.

The genes are TRBV10-3 and TRBJ2-7; D is ambiguous. V dropped 6 bases and J dropped 0 bases, with 12 bases sitting between them. From germline, CDR1 is ENHRY and CDR2 SYGVKD. This CDR3 has 14 amino acids. The DNA of the CDR3 is TGTGCCATCAGAATAGCTTCGAGCTCCTACGAGCAGTACTTC. It specifies CAIRIASSSYEQYF.

The chain uses TRBV7-9 and TRBJ1-4; D perhaps matches TRBD1 (6 bases). Germline V gene lookup returns CDR1 SEHNR and CDR2 FQNEAQ (reference sequence). CDR3 length: 16 residues. Trimming cost V 5 bases and J 6 bases, with 19 bases left between them. The CDR3 bases are TGTGCCAGCAGCCCGGTCCTGGGACACCTCGATGAAAAACTGTTTTTT. It codes for CASSPVLGHLDEKLFF.

Points on this clone: Other DNA variants within this sample encode the same CDR3. The chain combines TRBV7-3 with TRBJ2-5; D is unresolved. This CDR3 is 13 amino acids long. Trimming took 3 bases from V and 5 from J, leaving 10 bases between them. CDR1 is SGHTA, CDR2 FQGTGA, per germline. The chain's CDR3 is CASSFTGGETQYF. Written as DNA, the CDR3 is TGTGCCAGCAGCTTTACGGGTGGGGAGACCCAGTACTTC. Drawing the rest from reference TRBV7-3 and TRBJ2-5, the complete variable domain is GAGVSQTPSNKVTEKGKYVELRCDPISGHTALYWYRQSLGQGPEFLIYFQGTGAADDSGLPNDRFFAVRPEGSVSTLKIQRTERGDSAVYLCASSFTGGETQYFGPGTRLLVL.

The V call is TRBV7-9, the J call TRBJ2-2; TRBD2 matches 14 bases. The CDR3 runs 16 residues. Germline V gene data show CDR1 as SEHNR and CDR2 as FQNEAQ (reference sequence). J gave up 4 bases and V 5 bases, and 3 bases lay outside the gene matches. CDR3 nucleotide sequence: TGTGCCAGCAGCCCGACTAGCGGGAGGGGCACCGGGGAGCTGTTTTTT. The encoded protein is CASSPTSGRGTGELFF.

This clone was seen only once. The V and J genes are TRBV5-4 and TRBJ2-5, with D possibly TRBD2 on 5 matching bases. Trimming left V 4 bases short and J 2 bases short, with 15 bases between. The CDR3 runs to 15 residues. Per the germline V gene, CDR1 is SGHNT and CDR2 is YYREEE (reference sequence). CDR3 sequence (DNA): TGTGCCAGCAGCCTCGGACTGGGAAGTCAAGAGACCCAGTACTTC. The encoded protein is CASSLGLGSQETQYF.

The V gene is TRBV19, the J gene TRBJ2-3, with D perhaps TRBD2 (6 bases). V was shortened by 5 bases and J by 0 bases, with 24 bases between the two germline ends. The CDR3 totals 19 residues. Germline CDR1 and CDR2: LNHDA and SQIVND (reference sequence). CDR3 DNA sequence: TGTGCCAGTAGTGTGTTCTTCCCCGGGAGCAAAATTAGCACAGATACGCAGTATTTT. Translation: CASSVFFPGSKISTDTQYF.

This sequence joins TRBV27 and TRBJ2-1, with D unclear. This CDR3 spans 15 amino acids. Germline CDR1 is MNHEY and CDR2 is SMNVEV (reference sequence). The V and J ends lost 4 bases and 0 bases respectively, with 10 bases between them. The CDR3 loop reads CASSSRRSSYNEQFF. In DNA, the CDR3 is TGTGCCAGCAGTTCACGACGGAGCTCCTACAATGAGCAGTTCTTC.

The CDR3 loop is CASSVEGGPQHF. The CDR3 DNA follows: TGTGCCAGCAGCGTAGAAGGAGGGCCCCAGCATTTT. This sequence joins TRBV9 and TRBJ1-5; no clear D. Germline CDR1 SGDLS, CDR2 YYNGEE. Trimming took 0 bases from V and 9 from J, leaving 7 bases between them. The CDR3 totals 12 residues.

The chain recombines TRBV7-3 with TRBJ2-1; 13 bases match TRBD2. Germline V gene lookup returns CDR1 SGHTA and CDR2 FQGTGA. Trimming at V came to 5 bases and at J to 0 bases, leaving 13 bases not matched to a gene. This CDR3 region has 20 residues. The CDR3 DNA is TGTGCCAGCAGCCCCCGGACGGGACTAGCGGGGCCGAGCTCCTACAATGAGCAGTTCTTC. Protein sequence: CASSPRTGLAGPSSYNEQFF.

The V call is TRBV10-3, the J call TRBJ1-5; weak D call: TRBD1 (5 bases). CDR1 ENHRY and CDR2 SYGVKD come from the germline V gene. Between the trimmed V and J ends, which lost 2 bases and 5 bases, there was a span of 13 bases. The CDR3 covers 15 residues. This CDR3 reads CAISEGRGRDQPQHF. Written as DNA, the CDR3 is TGTGCCATCAGTGAGGGTAGGGGAAGGGATCAGCCCCAGCATTTT.

The V gene is TRBV6-5, the J gene TRBJ2-5; TRBD1 matches at 8 bases. The germline CDR1 and CDR2 sequences are MNHEY and SVGAGI. The CDR3 length is 13 residues. J gave up 1 base and V 7 bases, and 2 bases lay outside the gene matches. Here the CDR3 DNA reads TGTGCCAGCACCAGGGGGCGCCAAGAGACCCAGTACTTC. Residues: CASTRGRQETQYF.

CDR3: CASSPRVTSYEQYF. In nucleotides, the CDR3 is TGTGCCAGCAGCCCCCGGGTCACCTCCTACGAGCAGTACTTC. The chain employs TRBV11-1 and TRBJ2-7; the D is unclear. V lost 5 bases to trimming and J lost 0 bases, with 11 bases between them. The germline V gene has CDR1 SGHAT and CDR2 FQDESV (reference sequence). The CDR3 sequence is 14 residues long.

V and J are TRBV5-6 and TRBJ2-5; D gene unclear. From germline, CDR1 is SGHDT and CDR2 YYEEEE. The V end was cut by 2 bases, the J end by 2 bases, with 13 bases between. This CDR3 is built from 15 residues. The CDR3 region is CASSFPTEEQETQYF. The CDR3 DNA is TGTGCCAGCAGCTTTCCCACTGAGGAACAAGAGACCCAGTACTTC.

V gene TRBV9 combines with J gene TRBJ2-5, with 9 bases that match TRBD1. The junction had 5 bases not matched to a gene; V was cut back by 0 bases and J by 5 bases. Per the germline V gene, CDR1 is SGDLS and CDR2 is YYNGEE. The CDR3 sequence is 15 residues long. The DNA for the CDR3 is TGTGCCAGCAGCGTAGAGACAGGGGGGACGGAGACCCAGTACTTC. Protein: CASSVETGGTETQYF.

This chain links TRBV6-5 with TRBJ2-1; D not certain. Trimming removed 8 bases from V and 0 bases from J, with 14 bases in between. CDR1 MNHEY and CDR2 SVGAGI come from the germline V gene. The CDR3 sequence is 15 residues long. The CDR3 region is CASSTVMSSYNEQFF. The CDR3 DNA follows: TGTGCCAGCTCAACTGTCATGAGCTCCTACAATGAGCAGTTCTTC.

This clone appeared a single time. The chain uses TRBV9 and TRBJ2-3; D is perhaps TRBD2 (6 bases). The germline CDR1 and CDR2 sequences are SGDLS and YYNGEE. This CDR3 has 15 residues. V lost 4 bases and J 0 bases, leaving 12 bases between the germline ends. In nucleotides, the CDR3 is TGTGCCAGCAGCTACCGACTAGGCAGCACAGATACGCAGTATTTT. It yields the protein CASSYRLGSTDTQYF. Supplemented by reference TRBV9 and TRBJ2-3, the full variable domain reads DSGVTQTPKHLITATGQRVTLRCSPRSGDLSVYWYQQSLDQGLQFLIQYYNGEERAKGNILERFSAQQFPDLHSELNLSSLELGDSALYFCASSYRLGSTDTQYFGPGTRLTVL.

V and J are TRBV10-1 and TRBJ2-2, with TRBD2 as a possible D gene (6 bases). The V end was cut by 8 bases, the J end by 5 bases, with 24 bases between. Germline CDR1 reads WNHNN; CDR2 reads SYGVQD (reference sequence). CDR3 length: 17 residues. CDR3 sequence reads: CASVRYRGGRRTGELFF. The CDR3 DNA is TGCGCCAGCGTACGGTATAGGGGAGGTCGGAGGACCGGGGAGCTGTTTTTT.

J is TRBJ2-3 and V is TRBV5-1; 10 nucleotides line up with TRBD2. Germline trimming cut 7 bases from V and 6 bases from J; bases unmatched to any gene: 11. Germline CDR1 SGHRS, CDR2 YFSETQ. The CDR3 totals 15 residues. The CDR3 is CASRTGTSDLDTQYF. CDR3 coding DNA: TGCGCCAGCCGAACCGGGACTAGCGACCTTGATACGCAGTATTTT.

CDR3 sequence reads: CAWKGIAGTEAFF. Written as DNA, the CDR3 is TGTGCCTGGAAAGGAATTGCGGGGACTGAAGCTTTCTTT. This chain uses TRBV30 with TRBJ1-1; D gene unclear. The V end was cut by 4 bases, the J end by 5 bases, with 14 bases between. There are 13 residues in the CDR3. The germline V gene has CDR1 GTSNPN and CDR2 SVGIG (reference sequence). The entire variable domain, with the rest obtained from reference TRBV30 and TRBJ1-1, is as follows: SQTIHQWPATLVQPVGSPLSLECTVEGTSNPNLYWYRQAAGRGLQLLFYSVGIGQISSEVPQNLSASRPQDRQFILSSKKLLLSDSGFYLCAWKGIAGTEAFFGQGTRLTVV.

The rearrangement uses TRBV5-4 and TRBJ2-2; 7 nucleotides line up with TRBD1. The CDR3 contains 14 residues. With V trimmed by 9 bases and J by 3 bases, 8 bases remained unmatched. Germline CDR1 is SGHNT and CDR2 is YYREEE (reference sequence). CDR3 bases: TGTGCCATCCACCGGGACAGATACACCGGGGAGCTGTTTTTT. Its translation: CAIHRDRYTGELFF.

The chain links TRBV6-6 to TRBJ1-2, with 8 bases lining up with TRBD1. Germline CDR1 MNHNY, CDR2 SVGAGI (reference sequence). Trimming at V came to 0 bases and at J to 8 bases, leaving 2 bases not matched to a gene. The CDR3 extends over 13 amino acids. CDR3 DNA: TGTGCCAGCAGTTACTCGACAGGGGACGGCTACACCTTC. It is translated as CASSYSTGDGYTF.

The chain joins TRBV28 to TRBJ2-1, with a tentative D call TRBD1 (6 bases). Trimming removed 3 bases from V and 4 bases from J, with 13 bases in between. There are 15 residues in the CDR3. Germline V gene lookup returns CDR1 MDHEN and CDR2 SYDVKM. The CDR3 DNA reads TGTGCCAGCAGTTTCGCCCGACAGGATTACAATGAGCAGTTCTTC. Translated: CASSFARQDYNEQFF. Together with reference TRBV28 and TRBJ2-1, the CDR3 gives the full variable domain: DVKVTQSSRYLVKRTGEKVFLECVQDMDHENMFWYRQDPGLGLRLIYFSYDVKMKEKGDIPEGYSVSREKKERFSLILESASTNQTSMYLCASSFARQDYNEQFFGPGTRLTVL.

This chain uses TRBV6-1 with TRBJ1-3; no reliable D call. V was pared by 1 base and J by 0 bases, with 13 bases between. The CDR3 is made up of 17 amino acids. Germline-derived CDR1 and CDR2 are MNHNS and SASEGT. In DNA, the CDR3 is TGTGCCAGCAGTGAAGAGATTACACCAGGCTCTGGAAACACCATATATTTT. Translation: CASSEEITPGSGNTIYF.